Detailed here is one TCR beta chain. The antigen is not known. The germline gives CDR1 MNHEY, CDR2 SVGAGI. V shed 7 bases, J shed 8 bases, and the junction held 14 bases outside the gene matches. The CDR3 extends over 15 amino acids. The record originates from a study of cytomegalovirus exposure and HLA in healthy donors. The PCR was carried out with 60 Vbeta primers and 13 Jbeta primers. Clones were read by immunoSEQ multiplex PCR, and TCRdb kept only the in-frame ones, dropping some. Among about 210,000 clones listed, roughly 80% were seen once. Regarding the study as a whole: About 87% or about 30% of the time was how often most TCR beta V segments were productive, according to an earlier analysis. Immune exposure data for these donors was limited to CMV serostatus.

The chain uses TRBV6-5 and TRBJ1-2, with 9 bases matching TRBD1. The sequence came from a man younger than 45 in good health and CMV-seronegative. The sample taken for sequencing was PBMCs. The CDR3 here is CASINRGRAEQGYTF. CDR3 DNA sequence: TGTGCCAGCATAAACAGGGGGCGCGCGGAGCAGGGCTACACCTTC.